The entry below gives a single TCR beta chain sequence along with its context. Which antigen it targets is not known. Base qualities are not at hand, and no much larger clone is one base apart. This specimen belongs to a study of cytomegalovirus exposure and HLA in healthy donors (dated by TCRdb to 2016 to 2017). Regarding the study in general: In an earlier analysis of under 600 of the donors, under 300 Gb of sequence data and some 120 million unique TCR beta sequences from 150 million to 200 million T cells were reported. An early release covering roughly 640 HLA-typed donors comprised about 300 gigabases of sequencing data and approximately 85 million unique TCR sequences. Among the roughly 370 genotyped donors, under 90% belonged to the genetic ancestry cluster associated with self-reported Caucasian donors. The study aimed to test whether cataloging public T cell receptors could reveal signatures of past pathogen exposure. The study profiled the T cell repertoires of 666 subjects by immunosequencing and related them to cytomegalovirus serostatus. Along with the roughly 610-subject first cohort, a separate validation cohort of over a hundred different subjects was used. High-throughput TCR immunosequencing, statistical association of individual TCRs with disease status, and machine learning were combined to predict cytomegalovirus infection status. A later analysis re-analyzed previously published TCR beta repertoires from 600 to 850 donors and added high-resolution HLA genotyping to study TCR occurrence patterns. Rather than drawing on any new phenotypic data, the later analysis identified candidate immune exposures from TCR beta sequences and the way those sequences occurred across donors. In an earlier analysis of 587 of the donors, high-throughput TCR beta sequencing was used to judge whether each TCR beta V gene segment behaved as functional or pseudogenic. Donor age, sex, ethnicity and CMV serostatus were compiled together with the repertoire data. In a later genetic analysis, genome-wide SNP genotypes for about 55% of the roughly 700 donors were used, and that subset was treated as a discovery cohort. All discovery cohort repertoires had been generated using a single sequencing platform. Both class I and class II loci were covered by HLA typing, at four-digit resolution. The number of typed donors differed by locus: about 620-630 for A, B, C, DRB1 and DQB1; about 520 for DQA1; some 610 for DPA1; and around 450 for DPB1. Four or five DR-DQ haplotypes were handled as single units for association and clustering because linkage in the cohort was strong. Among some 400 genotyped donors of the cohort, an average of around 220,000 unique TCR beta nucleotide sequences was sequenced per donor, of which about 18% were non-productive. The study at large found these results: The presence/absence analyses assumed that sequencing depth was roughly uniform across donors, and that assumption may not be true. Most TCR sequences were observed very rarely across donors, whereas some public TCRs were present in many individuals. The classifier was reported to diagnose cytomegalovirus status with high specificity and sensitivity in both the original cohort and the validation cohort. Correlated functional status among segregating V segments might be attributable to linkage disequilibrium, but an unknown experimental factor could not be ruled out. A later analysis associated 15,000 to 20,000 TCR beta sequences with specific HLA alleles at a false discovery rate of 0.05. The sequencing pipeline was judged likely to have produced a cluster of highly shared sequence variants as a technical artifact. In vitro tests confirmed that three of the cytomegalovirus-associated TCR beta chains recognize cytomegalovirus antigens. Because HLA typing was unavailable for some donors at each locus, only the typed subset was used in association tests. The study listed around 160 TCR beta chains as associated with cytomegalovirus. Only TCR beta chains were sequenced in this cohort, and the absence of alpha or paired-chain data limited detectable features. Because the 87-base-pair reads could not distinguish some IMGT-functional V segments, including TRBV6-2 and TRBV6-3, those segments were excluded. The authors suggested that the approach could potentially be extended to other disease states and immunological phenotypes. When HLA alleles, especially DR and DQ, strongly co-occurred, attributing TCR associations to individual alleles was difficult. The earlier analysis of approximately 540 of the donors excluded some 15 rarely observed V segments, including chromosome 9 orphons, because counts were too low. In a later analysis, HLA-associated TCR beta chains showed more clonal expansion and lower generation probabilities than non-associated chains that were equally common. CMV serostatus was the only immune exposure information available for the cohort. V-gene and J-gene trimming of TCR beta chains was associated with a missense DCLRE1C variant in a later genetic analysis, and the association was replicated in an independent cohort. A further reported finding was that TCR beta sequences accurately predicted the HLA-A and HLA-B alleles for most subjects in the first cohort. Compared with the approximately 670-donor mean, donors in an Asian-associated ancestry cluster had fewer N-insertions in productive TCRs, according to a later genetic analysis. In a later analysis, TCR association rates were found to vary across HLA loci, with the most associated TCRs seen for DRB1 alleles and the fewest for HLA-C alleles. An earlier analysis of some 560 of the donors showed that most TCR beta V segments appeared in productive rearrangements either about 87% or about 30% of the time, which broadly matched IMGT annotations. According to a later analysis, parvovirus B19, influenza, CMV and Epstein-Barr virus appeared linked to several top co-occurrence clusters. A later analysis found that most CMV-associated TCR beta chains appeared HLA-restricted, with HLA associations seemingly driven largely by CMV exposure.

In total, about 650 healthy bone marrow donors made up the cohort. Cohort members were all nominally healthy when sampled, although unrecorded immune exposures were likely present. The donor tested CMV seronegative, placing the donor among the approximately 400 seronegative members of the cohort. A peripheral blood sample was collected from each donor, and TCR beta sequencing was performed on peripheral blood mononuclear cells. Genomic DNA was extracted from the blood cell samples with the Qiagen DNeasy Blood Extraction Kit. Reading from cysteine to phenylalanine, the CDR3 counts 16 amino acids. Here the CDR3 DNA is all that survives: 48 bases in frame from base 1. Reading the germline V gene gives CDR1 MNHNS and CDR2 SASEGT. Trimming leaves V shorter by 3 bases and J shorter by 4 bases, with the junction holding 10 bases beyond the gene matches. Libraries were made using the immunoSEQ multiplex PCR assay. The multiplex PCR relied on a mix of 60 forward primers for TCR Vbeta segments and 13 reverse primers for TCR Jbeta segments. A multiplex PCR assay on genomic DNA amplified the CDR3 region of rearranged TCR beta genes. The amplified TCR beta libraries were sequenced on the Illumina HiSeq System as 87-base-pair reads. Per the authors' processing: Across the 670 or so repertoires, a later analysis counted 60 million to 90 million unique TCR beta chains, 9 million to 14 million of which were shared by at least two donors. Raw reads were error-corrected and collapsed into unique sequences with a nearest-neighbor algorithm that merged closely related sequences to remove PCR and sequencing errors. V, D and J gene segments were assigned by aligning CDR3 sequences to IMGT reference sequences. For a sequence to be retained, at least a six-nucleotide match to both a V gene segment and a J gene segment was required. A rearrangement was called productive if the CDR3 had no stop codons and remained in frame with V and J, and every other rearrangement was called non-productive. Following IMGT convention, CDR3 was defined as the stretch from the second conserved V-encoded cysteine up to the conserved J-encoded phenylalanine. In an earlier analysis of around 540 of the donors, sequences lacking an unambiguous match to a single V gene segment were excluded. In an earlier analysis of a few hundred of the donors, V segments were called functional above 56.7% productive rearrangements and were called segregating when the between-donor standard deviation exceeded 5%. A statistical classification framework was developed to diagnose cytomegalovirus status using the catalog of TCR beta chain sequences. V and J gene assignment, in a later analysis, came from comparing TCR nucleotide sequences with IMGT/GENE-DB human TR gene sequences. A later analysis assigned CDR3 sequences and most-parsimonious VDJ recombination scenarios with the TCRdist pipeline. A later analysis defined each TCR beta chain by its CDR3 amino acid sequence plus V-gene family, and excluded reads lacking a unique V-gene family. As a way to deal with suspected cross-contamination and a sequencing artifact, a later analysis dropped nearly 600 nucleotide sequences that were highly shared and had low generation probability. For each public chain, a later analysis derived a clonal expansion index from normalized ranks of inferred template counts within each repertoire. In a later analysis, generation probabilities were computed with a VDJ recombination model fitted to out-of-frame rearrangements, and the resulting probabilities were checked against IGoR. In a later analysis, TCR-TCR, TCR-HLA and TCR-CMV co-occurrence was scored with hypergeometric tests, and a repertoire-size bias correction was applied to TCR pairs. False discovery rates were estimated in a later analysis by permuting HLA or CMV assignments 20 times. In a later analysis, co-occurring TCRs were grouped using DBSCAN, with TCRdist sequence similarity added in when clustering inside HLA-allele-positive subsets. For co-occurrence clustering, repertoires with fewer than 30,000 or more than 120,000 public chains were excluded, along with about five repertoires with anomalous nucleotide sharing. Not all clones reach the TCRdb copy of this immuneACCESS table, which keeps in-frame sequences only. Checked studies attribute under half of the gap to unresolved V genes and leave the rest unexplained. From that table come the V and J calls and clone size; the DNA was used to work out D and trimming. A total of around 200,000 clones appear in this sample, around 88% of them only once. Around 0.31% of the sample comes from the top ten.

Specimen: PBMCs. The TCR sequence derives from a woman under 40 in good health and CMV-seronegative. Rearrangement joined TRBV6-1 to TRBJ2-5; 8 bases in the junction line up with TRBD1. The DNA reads TGTGCCAGCAGTGACGTCAGGGGGCGAGGGAGAGAGACCCAGTACTTC. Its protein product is CASSDVRGRGRETQYF.